The rows below give T cell receptor beta chains drawn from one sample of a study of T-cell memory formation after mild COVID-19. Each CDR3 protein is one row after TCRdb ran MiXCR on the 5' RACE reads. The sample includes a few hundred thousand distinct CDR3 sequences, 20% to 25% seen only once; the top ten take around 7.7%. Sequencing was performed on PBMCs or a T cell subset sorted from them (not recorded which). The receptors shown here come from an adult woman who had mild COVID-19 (a few samples of this study predate the infection). Cell type and time point are not known. The CDR3 runs from the conserved cysteine through the conserved F or W. A D gene is named only where the DNA matches it firmly. Size is omitted from some rows. Given values are once, few, many or a class for expanded clones.

v_gene	len	d_gene	abundance	j_gene	CDR3nt	CDR3aa
TRBV9	15	-	few	TRBJ1-6	TGTGCCAGCAGCCTGGGGGGTTCAAGAAATTCACCCCTCCACTTT	CASSLGGSRNSPLHF
TRBV7-2	14	TRBD1	few	TRBJ1-2	TGTGCCAGCAGCTACCTAACAGGGGGCAGCGGCTACACCTTC	CASSYLTGGSGYTF
TRBV5-4	15	TRBD2	few	TRBJ2-1	TGTGCCAGCAGCCCTACTAGCGGGAGGGCCCTTGAGCAGTTCTTC	CASSPTSGRALEQFF
TRBV3-1	14	-	few	TRBJ1-1	TGTGCCAGCAGCCCGGAACCCATGAACACTGAAGCTTTCTTT	CASSPEPMNTEAFF
TRBV12-3/TRBV12-4	19	TRBD2	few	TRBJ2-7	TGTGCCAGCACCCCCTCGGGACTAGCGGGAGTTACTAGCTCCTACGAGCAGTACTTC	CASTPSGLAGVTSSYEQYF
TRBV12-3/TRBV12-4	13	-	-	TRBJ2-1	TGTGCCAGCAGTCCGGGGACACGAGATGAGCAGTTCTTC	CASSPGTRDEQFF
TRBV12-3/TRBV12-4	12	-	few	TRBJ2-1	TGTGCCAGCAGTTCTCTAGCTATAGGGCAGTTCTTC	CASSSLAIGQFF
TRBV27	15	TRBD2	few	TRBJ2-7	TGTGCCAGCAGAGTTACGGGGGGGATTCCCTACGAGCAGTACTTC	CASRVTGGIPYEQYF
TRBV9	13	-	-	TRBJ2-7	TGTGCCAGCAGCTCTGGTGGGGGGCACGAGCAGTACTTC	CASSSGGGHEQYF
TRBV12-3/TRBV12-4	16	-	few	TRBJ2-1	TGTGCCAGCAGTTCCCCGACTATGACCGGATACAATGAGCAGTTCTTC	CASSSPTMTGYNEQFF
TRBV7-2	13	-	few	TRBJ2-5	TGTGCCAGCAGCCGAACGGGGCCTGAGACCCAGTACTTC	CASSRTGPETQYF
TRBV12-3/TRBV12-4	16	TRBD1	few	TRBJ1-1	TGTGCCAGCAGGACCTTAAACAGGGGAAAGGGCACTGAAGCTTTCTTT	CASRTLNRGKGTEAFF
TRBV10-3	13	-	few	TRBJ2-5	TGTGCCATCAGTACCGGACAGCAAGAGACCCAGTACTTC	CAISTGQQETQYF
TRBV5-5	13	-	many	TRBJ2-1	TGTGCCAGCAGCTTTGACCTTTACAATGAGCAGTTCTTC	CASSFDLYNEQFF
TRBV5-1	15	TRBD1	few	TRBJ2-7	TGCGCCAGCAGCCTGGGACAGGGGACAATGTACGAGCAGTACTTC	CASSLGQGTMYEQYF
TRBV7-9	15	-	few	TRBJ2-1	TGTGCCAGCATCCCTGGGGAACTCTCCTACAATGAGCAGTTCTTC	CASIPGELSYNEQFF
TRBV3-1	14	-	-	TRBJ1-1	TGTGCCAGCGGGCGGGGATTGTGGGAGACTGAAGCTTTCTTT	CASGRGLWETEAFF
TRBV12-3/TRBV12-4	19	-	few	TRBJ2-3	TGTGCCAGCAGTTTGGGGACCTCACAACATCCTTCTAGCACAGATACGCAGTATTTT	CASSLGTSQHPSSTDTQYF
TRBV7-8	17	TRBD2	-	TRBJ2-2	TGTGCCAGCCCCTCGACTAGCGGGGGGCCTAAGGCCGGGGATCTGTTTTTT	CASPSTSGGPKAGDLFF
TRBV28	20	-	few	TRBJ1-4	TGTGCCAGCAGTTCGAAACCGGGACGCATTAAACTTCATCCCGATGAAAAACTGTTTTTT	CASSSKPGRIKLHPDEKLFF
TRBV11-3	15	TRBD2	-	TRBJ2-1	TGTGCCAGCAGCTTAGGCGGGGGGGCCATGTATGAGCAGTTCTTC	CASSLGGGAMYEQFF
TRBV4-3	14	TRBD2	-	TRBJ2-5	TGCGCCAGCAGCTTCGGACTAGCGGGAGAGACCCAGTACTTC	CASSFGLAGETQYF
TRBV7-8	16	TRBD1	-	TRBJ2-1	TGTGCCAGCAGCTTAGTCTCCGGGACAGGGTGGGATGAGCAGTTCTTC	CASSLVSGTGWDEQFF
TRBV9	15	-	many	TRBJ1-2	TGTGCCAGCAGCCCCGACAGCGCCTCCCTCTATGGCTACACCTTC	CASSPDSASLYGYTF
TRBV6-2/TRBV6-3	15	-	-	TRBJ2-1	TGTGCCAGCAGTTACTCGATACCTACTACAAATGAGCAGTTCTTC	CASSYSIPTTNEQFF
TRBV9	15	-	-	TRBJ1-2	TGTGCCAGCAGCGTAGCTTGGACAGCTATCTATGGCTACACCTTC	CASSVAWTAIYGYTF
TRBV5-6	15	TRBD1	-	TRBJ2-7	TGTGCCAGCAGCGAGGGGGGACAGGGGACCTACGAGCAGTACTTC	CASSEGGQGTYEQYF
TRBV6-2/TRBV6-3	14	TRBD2	few	TRBJ2-7	TGTGCCAGCAGTTCGGGACTAGCGGGAGGCGAGCAGTACTTC	CASSSGLAGGEQYF
TRBV6-1	12	-	few	TRBJ1-2	TGTGCCAGCAGGACTGTCATCTATGGCTACACCTTC	CASRTVIYGYTF
TRBV6-2/TRBV6-3	16	TRBD1	few	TRBJ1-2	TGTGCCAGCAGCAACGACGCGGGACAGAGAATATATGGCTACACCTTC	CASSNDAGQRIYGYTF
TRBV3-1	13	-	-	TRBJ2-1	TGTGCCAGCAGCCAACGTAACGGACAAGGGCAGTTCTTC	CASSQRNGQGQFF
TRBV12-3/TRBV12-4	16	-	few	TRBJ2-1	TGTGCCAGCAGATTCGGGTGGGGACATACCAACAATGAGCAGTTCTTC	CASRFGWGHTNNEQFF
TRBV15	13	-	-	TRBJ1-1	TGTGCCACCAGCAGAGCCGCGAACACTGAAGCTTTCTTT	CATSRAANTEAFF
TRBV5-4	15	TRBD1	-	TRBJ1-4	TGTGCCAGCAGCTTGGGGGGACAGGAAAATGAAAAACTGTTTTTT	CASSLGGQENEKLFF
TRBV7-6	13	-	few	TRBJ1-4	TGTGCCAGCTCGGCGGGTCGAGGAGAAAAACTGTTTTTT	CASSAGRGEKLFF
TRBV5-1	13	-	-	TRBJ1-2	TGCGCCAGCAGCCCAACCGGGACGAATGGCTACACCTTC	CASSPTGTNGYTF